The T cell receptor (beta chain) described here comes from a study of cytotoxic CD8 clonotypes in ibrutinib-treated CLL. As for the study in general: Response material was collected after a median about 12 months of treatment, range 6 to 36.

The table came from immunoSEQ multiplex PCR; TCRdb's copy has only in-frame clones and leaves some out. The sample consists of over 70,000 clones, roughly 84% of them appearing once. In regard to this clone: No antigen is known for it.

The CDR3 length is 14 residues. CDR1 is MNHEY and CDR2 is SMNVEV in the germline V gene (reference sequence). Trimming took 2 bases from V and 5 from J, leaving 12 bases between them. Points from the study as a whole: An increase in clonality occurred at ibrutinib response, followed by a return toward baseline at progression. Baseline clonality, higher than in age-matched healthy donors, tracked circulating CD8+ T-cell counts.

The chain joins TRBV27 to TRBJ1-1; tentative D call: TRBD1 (6 bases). The sample consisted of PBMCs, taken before ibrutinib treatment. The sequence derives from a human donor with chronic lymphocytic leukemia. The CDR3 nucleotides read TGTGCCAGCAGTTTAAGGGGGGCGTTGACTGAAGCTTTCTTT. Translated, it gives CASSLRGALTEAFF.